This T cell receptor beta chain was obtained from a study of shared clonotypes between healthy human individuals. As processed by the authors: Quality scores were absent from the junction-only immunoSEQ sequences, so filtering differed. Using immunoSEQ multiplex PCR, the repertoire was profiled, and TCRdb retains in-frame clones only, with some absent. V, J and clone size reflect that table, while D and trimming were determined from the DNA. Among about 610,000 clones listed, more than 95% were seen once. Study observations and caveats: Apart from blood, nothing was sampled; tissue repertoires likely differ. Researchers found naive subsets generally carried larger estimated richness than memory subsets.

Of note for this clone: The target antigen is unknown.

Input material: naive CD4+ T cells sorted from blood. Regarding subset: CD45RA+ positively selected. The TCR originated in a woman aged 25 to 45 in good health.

Written as DNA, the CDR3 is TGTGCCAGTAGTATAGCGGGTAGCGGGAGTAACGCCTACAATGAGCAGTTCTTC. Translated: CASSIAGSGSNAYNEQFF. The chain combines TRBV19 with TRBJ2-1; 9 nucleotides agree with TRBD2. J lost 2 bases, V lost 1 base, and 9 bases had no gene match. The CDR3 is 18 amino acids. Germline CDR1 and CDR2: LNHDA and SQIVND (reference sequence).